These T cell receptor beta chains were read from a single sample in a study of blood T cell repertoires in COVID-19. TCRdb's table, derived via immunoSEQ multiplex PCR, lists solely in-frame clones and lacks some. Of 330,000 or so clones in the sample, 88% were seen once. Sequenced: PBMCs or T cells enriched from blood (not recorded which). The receptor source for this set is a man aged 25-45 years who had recovered from COVID-19. The CDR3 runs from the conserved cysteine through the conserved F or W. Each record gives: CDR3 length, J gene, D gene, V gene, CDR3 DNA, CDR3 protein. The D gene is left open where the match is weak.

11 | TRBJ2-1 | . | TRBV12-3/TRBV12-4 | TGTGCCAGCAGCTACGGCAATGAGCAGTTCTTC | CASSYGNEQFF
12 | TRBJ1-2 | . | TRBV28 | TGTGCCAGCAGTTTTAGGGGCTATGGCTACACCTTC | CASSFRGYGYTF
16 | TRBJ2-3 | . | TRBV5-5 | TGTGCCAGCAGCCTTACTACAGGGATTTACACAGATACGCAGTATTTT | CASSLTTGIYTDTQYF
14 | TRBJ1-1 | . | TRBV7-9 | TGTGCCAGCAGTTACAGGTGGAGTTACACTGAAGCTTTCTTT | CASSYRWSYTEAFF
15 | TRBJ2-7 | TRBD1 | TRBV2 | TGTGCCAGCAGTGAGGGACAGGGGGTATGGTACGAGCAGTACTTC | CASSEGQGVWYEQYF
15 | TRBJ1-2 | TRBD1 | TRBV9 | TGTGCCAGCAGCGTCACAGGGGGCGCAAATGGAGGCTACACCTTC | CASSVTGGANGGYTF
17 | TRBJ1-2 | TRBD1 | TRBV27 | TGTGCCAGCAGTTTTTCCCCCCTTAGGGGGCGCCCCTATGGCTACACCTTC | CASSFSPLRGRPYGYTF
15 | TRBJ1-3 | TRBD1 | TRBV6-5 | TGTGCCAGCAGTACAGCGAGGGGGCGAGGAAACACCATATATTTT | CASSTARGRGNTIYF
16 | TRBJ2-5 | TRBD2 | TRBV7-2 | TGTGCCAGCAGCTTATTGTTCGCGGGGGGGCGAGAGACCCAGTACTTC | CASSLLFAGGRETQYF
16 | TRBJ2-3 | TRBD2 | TRBV7-8 | TGTGCCAGCACCCAGGGACTAGCGGGGAGCACAGATACGCAGTATTTT | CASTQGLAGSTDTQYF
13 | TRBJ2-2 | . | TRBV3-1/TRBV3-2 | TGTGCCAGCAGCCCCCTAGCGTCGGGGGAGCTGTTTTTT | CASSPLASGELFF
15 | TRBJ1-5 | . | TRBV10-2 | TGCGCCAGCAGTGATGGGGGCTATAGCAATCAGCCCCAGCATTTT | CASSDGGYSNQPQHF
16 | TRBJ2-1 | TRBD2 | TRBV24-1 | TGTGCCACCAGTGATTTAACTAGCGGGGACTACAATGAGCAGTTCTTC | CATSDLTSGDYNEQFF
14 | TRBJ1-1 | TRBD1 | TRBV5-4 | TGTGCCAGCAGCTCGGGACAGGTGAACACTGAAGCTTTCTTT | CASSSGQVNTEAFF
15 | TRBJ2-5 | TRBD1 | TRBV7-9 | TGTGCCAGCAGCTTAGAGTGGACAGGGGAAGAGACCCAGTACTTC | CASSLEWTGEETQYF